The subject of this entry is one TCR beta chain. There is no known antigen for this receptor. Per-nucleotide qualities are absent, and no much larger clonotype sits a single base away. Genomic DNA was extracted from sorted cells for sequencing of the TCRbeta CDR3 region. The immunoSEQ Assay was used for sequencing of TCRbeta CDR3 regions. Here the immuneACCESS table is served through TCRdb, limited to in-frame sequences with V and J called. Missing clones are a known gap in these copies; in checked studies unresolved V genes cover under half, and the rest lacks a known reason. The sample contains tens of thousands of clones, around 78% of them found a single time. The ten biggest clones cover about 5.4% of the sample. The sample comes from a study of OX40 agonist ivuxolimab in advanced cancers. About the investigation overall: Ivuxolimab, which targeted the costimulatory receptor OX40 (CD134), was an agonistic, fully human IgG2 monoclonal antibody. Intravenous ivuxolimab was administered to patients every 2 weeks at six dose levels: 0.01, 0.1, 0.3, 1.5, 3 and 10 mg/kg. Among the roughly 54 dose-escalation patients, 19 had hepatocellular carcinoma, 15 or so melanoma, 9 renal cell carcinoma and 9 head and neck cancer. In the dose-escalation cohort, 65% to 90% of patients were male, and the mean age was roughly 60 years, with a range of about 23 to 85. Prior anti-PD-1, anti-PD-L1 or anti-CTLA-4 therapy was permitted, and checkpoint inhibitors had been received by more than 35% of dose-escalation patients. Three dose-escalation patients achieved partial responses, one with hepatocellular carcinoma and two with cutaneous melanoma. The purpose of peripheral TCRbeta sequencing was to test whether ivuxolimab changed TCR sequence diversity and led to clonal T-cell expansion. The paper reports the monotherapy dose-escalation portion (N of about 54 patients) of the phase I ivuxolimab trial.

What the research found in general, with its limitations: After ivuxolimab, CD8+ T cells had more expanded clones than CD4+ T cells on average. Low levels of normalized T-cell clonal expansion were also shown by some nonresponding patients. In partial responders in the 0.1-3.0 mg/kg groups, normalized peripheral clonal expansion was found to be among the lowest, especially among CD8+ T cells. The antigen specificity of the peripheral T cells that underwent clonal expansion was not determined. At doses of 0.1 to 3.0 mg/kg, clonal expansion of both CD4+ and CD8+ T cells in blood was seen between baseline and week 6.

The trial excluded patients who had a history of autoimmune disease or were on systemic immunosuppression. Peripheral blood for TCR sequencing was collected from all dose cohorts at baseline, on cycle 4 day 1, and on cycle 7 day 1. The samples were taken from a phase I, first-in-human, multicenter, open-label dose-escalation trial of ivuxolimab. Adults with locally advanced or metastatic melanoma, renal cell, hepatocellular, or head and neck squamous cell carcinoma were enrolled in the trial. Before TCR sequencing, CD4+ T cells and CD8+ T cells from peripheral blood were sorted into separate populations. Sample: CD4+ or CD8+ T cells sorted from blood, taken in a trial of the OX40 agonist ivuxolimab. The source is an adult with an advanced solid tumor such as melanoma, head and neck, liver or kidney cancer.

The bases are TGTGCCACCAGCAGAGAGTCTTTCACCCGGGGAAACACTGAAGCTTTCTTT. Its translation is CATSRESFTRGNTEAFF. In this chain, TRBV15 is recombined with TRBJ1-1; there is no confident call for the D gene. The germline ends are 16 bases apart after V is trimmed by 0 bases and J by 2 bases. The germline V gene (reference sequence) specifies LNHNV as CDR1 and YYDKDF as CDR2. Including cysteine and phenylalanine, the CDR3 has 17 amino acids. Kept here is only the CDR3 DNA, which spans 51 bases and is read in frame from base 1.